Sequencing of this T cell receptor beta chain was carried out in a study of blood T cells in healthy people across ages. Broader study findings: Unsorted PBMC input precluded a conclusive naive versus antigen-experienced comparison.

The length of the CDR3 is 13 residues. Looked up from germline, CDR1 is MNHEY and CDR2 is SVGEGT. The V gene lost 6 bases and the J gene lost 0 bases, with 9 bases spanning the gap. Alongside a J-beta primer mix, a sample-barcoded 5' primer served in a second PCR lasting roughly 6 to 12 cycles. TCRdb reprocessed the 5' RACE reads via MiXCR and lists one record per CDR3 protein. Of 540,000 or so distinct CDR3 sequences listed, 25% to 30% were seen once; the top ten hold roughly 20%. To note about this clonotype: Its antigen is undetermined.

The chain carries TRBV6-2 or TRBV6-3 and TRBJ2-7, with D tentatively TRBD2 (5 bases). The specimen was blood. This TCR was recovered from a woman in her 70s in good health. CDR3 coding DNA: TGTGCCAGCAGCGGGATCCCCTCCTACGAGCAGTACTTC. It specifies CASSGIPSYEQYF.